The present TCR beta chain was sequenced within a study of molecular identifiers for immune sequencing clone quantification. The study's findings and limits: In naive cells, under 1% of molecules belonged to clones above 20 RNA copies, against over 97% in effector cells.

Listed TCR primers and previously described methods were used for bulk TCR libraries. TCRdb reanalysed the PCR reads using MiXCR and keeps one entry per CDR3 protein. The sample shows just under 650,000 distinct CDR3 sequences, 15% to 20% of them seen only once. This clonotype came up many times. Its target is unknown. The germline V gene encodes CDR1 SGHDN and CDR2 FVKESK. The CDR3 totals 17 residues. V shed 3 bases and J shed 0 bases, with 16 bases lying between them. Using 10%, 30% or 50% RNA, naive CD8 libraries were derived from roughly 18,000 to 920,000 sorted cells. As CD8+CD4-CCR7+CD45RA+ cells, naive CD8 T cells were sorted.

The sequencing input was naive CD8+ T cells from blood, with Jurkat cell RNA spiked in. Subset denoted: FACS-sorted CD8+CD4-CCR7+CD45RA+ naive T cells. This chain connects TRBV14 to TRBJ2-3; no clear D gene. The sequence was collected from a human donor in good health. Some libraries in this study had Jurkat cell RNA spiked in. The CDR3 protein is CASSHNSYGPSTDTQYF. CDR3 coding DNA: TGTGCCAGCAGCCATAATTCGTATGGTCCTAGCACAGATACGCAGTATTTT.